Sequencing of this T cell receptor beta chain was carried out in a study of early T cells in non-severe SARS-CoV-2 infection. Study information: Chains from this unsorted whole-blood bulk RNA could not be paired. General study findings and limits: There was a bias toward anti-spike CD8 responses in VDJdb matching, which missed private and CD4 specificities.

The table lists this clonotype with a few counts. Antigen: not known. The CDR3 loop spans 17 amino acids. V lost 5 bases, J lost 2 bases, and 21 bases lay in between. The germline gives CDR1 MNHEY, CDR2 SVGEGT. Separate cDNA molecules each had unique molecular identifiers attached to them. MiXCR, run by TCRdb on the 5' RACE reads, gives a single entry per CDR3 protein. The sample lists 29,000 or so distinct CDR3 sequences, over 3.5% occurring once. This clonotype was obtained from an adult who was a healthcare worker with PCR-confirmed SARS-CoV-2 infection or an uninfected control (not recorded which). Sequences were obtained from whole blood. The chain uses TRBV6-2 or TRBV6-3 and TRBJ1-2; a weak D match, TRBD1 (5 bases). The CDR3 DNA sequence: TGTGCCAGCAGTATAACAGGAAGATTACGGTGGAACTATGGCTACACCTTC. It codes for CASSITGRLRWNYGYTF.